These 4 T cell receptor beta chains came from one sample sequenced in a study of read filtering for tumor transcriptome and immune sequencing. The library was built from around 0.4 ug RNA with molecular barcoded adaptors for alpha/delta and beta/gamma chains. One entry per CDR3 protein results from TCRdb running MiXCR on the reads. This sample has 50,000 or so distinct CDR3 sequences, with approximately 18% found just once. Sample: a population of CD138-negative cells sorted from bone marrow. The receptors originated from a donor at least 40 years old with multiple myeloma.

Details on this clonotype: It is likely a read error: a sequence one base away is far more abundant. The DNA of the CDR3 is TGTGCCATCAGTGAACCCCGGCTAGCGGGTTTATCCTACAATGAGCAGTTCTTC. Translating gives CAISEPRLAGLSYNEQFF. The gene calls are TRBV10-3 and TRBJ2-1; TRBD2 agrees at 8 bases. The CDR3 is 18 residues long. V shed 3 bases, J shed 1 base, and the junction held 11 bases outside the gene matches. The germline CDR1 and CDR2 sequences are ENHRY and SYGVKD.

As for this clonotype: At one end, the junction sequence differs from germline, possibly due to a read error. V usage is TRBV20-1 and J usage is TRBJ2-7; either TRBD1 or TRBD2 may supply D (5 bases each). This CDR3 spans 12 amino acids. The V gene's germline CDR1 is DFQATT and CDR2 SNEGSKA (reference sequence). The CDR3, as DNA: TGCAGTGCTAGGGAAGGGACCCACGAGCCGTACTTC. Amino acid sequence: CSAREGTHEPYF.

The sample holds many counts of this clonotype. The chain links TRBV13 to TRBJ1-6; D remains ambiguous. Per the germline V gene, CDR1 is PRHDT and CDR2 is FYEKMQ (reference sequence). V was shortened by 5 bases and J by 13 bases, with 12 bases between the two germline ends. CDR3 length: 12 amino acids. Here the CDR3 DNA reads TGTGCCAGCAGCCGCCTCTATCCCCCCCTCCACTTT. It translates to CASSRLYPPLHF.

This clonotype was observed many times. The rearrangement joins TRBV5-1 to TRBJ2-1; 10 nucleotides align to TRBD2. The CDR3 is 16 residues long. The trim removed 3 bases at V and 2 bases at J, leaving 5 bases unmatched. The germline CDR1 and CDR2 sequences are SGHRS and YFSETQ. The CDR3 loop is CASSSGTSVTYNEQFF. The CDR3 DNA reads TGCGCCAGCAGCTCCGGGACTAGCGTCACCTACAATGAGCAGTTCTTC.